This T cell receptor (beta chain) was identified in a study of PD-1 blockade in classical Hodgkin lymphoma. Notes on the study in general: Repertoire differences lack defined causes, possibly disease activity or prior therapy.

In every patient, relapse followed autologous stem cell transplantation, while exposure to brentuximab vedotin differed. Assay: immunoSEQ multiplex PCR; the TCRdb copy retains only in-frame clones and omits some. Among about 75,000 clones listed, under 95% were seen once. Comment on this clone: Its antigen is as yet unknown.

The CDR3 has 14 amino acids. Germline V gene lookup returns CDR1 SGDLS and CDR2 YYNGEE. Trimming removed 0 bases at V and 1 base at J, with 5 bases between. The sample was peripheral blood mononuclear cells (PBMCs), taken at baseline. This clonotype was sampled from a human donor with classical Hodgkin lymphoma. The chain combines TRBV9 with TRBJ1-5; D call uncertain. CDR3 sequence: CASSVGWSNQPQHF. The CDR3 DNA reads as TGTGCCAGCAGCGTAGGCTGGAGCAATCAGCCCCAGCATTTT.